The clone carrying this T cell receptor (beta chain) was seen a handful of times. The antigen is unknown. The record originates from a study of blood T cells in healthy people across ages. The CDR3 has 17 amino acids. CDR1 is SGHDT and CDR2 is YYEEEE in the germline V gene. V dropped 4 bases and J dropped 0; count of bases not matched to a gene: 6. With a J-beta primer mix and a sample-barcoded 5' primer, a second PCR ran about 6 to 11 cycles. Each CDR3 protein is one row after TCRdb ran MiXCR on the 5' RACE reads. The sample holds about a million distinct CDR3 sequences; 51% are singletons and the top ten take around a fifth. General study points: Measured against age, TCR beta diversity per million T cells decreased in a roughly linear manner.

This chain uses TRBV5-6 with TRBJ2-1, with TRBD2 matching 11 bases. Sequenced: blood. The sequence was collected from a woman aged 60-75 years in good health. DNA for the CDR3: TGTGCCAGCAGCAAAATAGCGGGAGGGCCCTCCTACAATGAGCAGTTCTTC. This encodes CASSKIAGGPSYNEQFF.